The 27 T cell receptor beta chains presented below share a single source sample, sequenced in a study of tumour-infiltrating T cells in Burkitt lymphoma. Repertoires were generated with immunoSEQ multiplex PCR, while TCRdb's copy carries only in-frame clones and drops some. This table holds around 490 clones, about 12% found once. Specimen: tumor tissue. These receptors all stem from a human donor with Burkitt lymphoma.

The chain has TRBV5-6 and TRBJ1-1; D gene uncertain. The CDR3 has 14 amino acids. CDR1 and CDR2 (germline): SGHDT, YYEEEE. V was pared by 0 bases and J by 2 bases, with 8 bases between. CDR3 in amino acids: CASSLGSSNTEAFF. The CDR3 DNA sequence: TGTGCCAGCAGCTTGGGCAGCAGCAACACTGAAGCTTTCTTT.

The chain couples TRBV5-8 to TRBJ1-5; no clear D. V dropped 4 bases and J dropped 0 bases, with 14 bases sitting between them. The length of the CDR3 is 16 residues. Germline CDR1 SGHTS, CDR2 YDEGEE. CDR3 sequence: CASSPRWGYSNQPQHF. DNA of the CDR3: TGTGCCAGCAGCCCACGATGGGGTTATAGCAATCAGCCCCAGCATTTT.

This rearrangement joins TRBV7-9 to TRBJ2-1, with 7 bases lining up with TRBD1. The CDR3 consists of 11 residues. The germline CDR1 and CDR2 sequences are SEHNR and FQNEAQ (reference sequence). Germline trimming cut 11 bases from V and 15 bases from J; bases unmatched to any gene: 13. CDR3 DNA: TGTGCCGTACCCCGGGACAGAGGTCTGTTCTTC. This gives the protein CAVPRDRGLFF.

The table lists this clone with a few counts. This rearrangement joins TRBV7-9 to TRBJ2-5, with TRBD2 matching over 10 bases. Looked up from germline, CDR1 is SEHNR and CDR2 is FQNEAQ (reference sequence). The CDR3 contains 17 residues. J gave up 4 bases and V 5 bases, and 13 bases lay outside the gene matches. The CDR3 is CASSPAGSGRAGETQYF. The CDR3 nucleotides are TGTGCCAGCAGCCCAGCGGGGAGCGGGAGGGCCGGAGAGACCCAGTACTTC.

The chain couples TRBV7-3 to TRBJ1-5; D uncertain. The CDR3 loop spans 14 amino acids. Germline CDR1 is SGHTA and CDR2 is FQGTGA. Trimming stripped 1 base from V and 5 bases from J, with 9 bases between. CDR3 coding DNA: TGTGCCAGCAGCTTAAGGGAGGGAGATCAGCCCCAGCATTTT. It specifies CASSLREGDQPQHF.

This clone was observed a single time. An end of the junction does not agree with germline; a read error may underlie this. J is TRBJ1-6 and V is TRBV5-1; a weak D match, TRBD1 (6 bases). Germline lookup yields CDR1 SGHRS and CDR2 YFSETQ. The CDR3 has 16 residues. CDR3 in amino acids: CASSLALARGNSPFHF. CDR3 coding DNA: TGCGCCAGCAGCTTGGCGTTGGCCAGGGGTAATTCACCCTTCCACTTT.

This chain uses TRBV7-9 with TRBJ1-2; 10 positions agree with TRBD1. The germline V gene encodes CDR1 SEHNR and CDR2 FQNEAQ (reference sequence). The CDR3 contains 13 residues. Trimming at V came to 5 bases and at J to 6 bases, leaving 3 bases not matched to a gene. This CDR3 reads CASSPTGGDGYTF. DNA of the CDR3: TGTGCCAGCAGCCCGACAGGGGGCGATGGCTACACCTTC.

The chain uses TRBV19 and TRBJ2-3; the match to TRBD1 covers 9 bases. The germline CDR1 and CDR2 sequences are LNHDA and SQIVND (reference sequence). The CDR3 length is 16 residues. V lost 6 bases, J lost 3 bases, and 10 bases stayed unmatched. CDR3 amino acids: CASRQTGGSGTDTQYF. The CDR3 DNA sequence: TGTGCCAGTAGACAAACAGGGGGCAGTGGGACAGATACGCAGTATTTT.

J is TRBJ1-3 and V is TRBV28; a possible D gene is TRBD1 (5 bases). Germline-derived CDR1 and CDR2 are MDHEN and SYDVKM. The CDR3 has 16 residues. The V end lost 1 base, the J end lost 4 bases, and 14 bases lay between the germline ends. CDR3 DNA: TGTGCCAGCAGTTTATCCCAAGGGGCAGGCGGAAACACCATATATTTT. Translating it yields CASSLSQGAGGNTIYF.

This clone was detected a few times. The chain uses TRBV5-4 and TRBJ1-1; 7 bases match TRBD1. V lost 4 bases, J lost 0 bases, and 12 bases stayed unmatched. The CDR3 spans 17 residues. Germline V gives CDR1 SGHNT, CDR2 YYREEE (reference sequence). This CDR3 is CASSRRQGKTVNTEAFF. The CDR3 bases are TGTGCCAGCAGCCGCAGACAGGGAAAAACAGTGAACACTGAAGCTTTCTTT. Full variable domain (missing parts from reference TRBV5-4 and TRBJ1-1): ETGVTQSPTHLIKTRGQQVTLRCSSQSGHNTVSWYQQALGQGPQFIFQYYREEENGRGNFPPRFSGLQFPNYSSELNVNALELDDSALYLCASSRRQGKTVNTEAFFGQGTRLTVV.

The CDR3 region is CASSVNGQSYTEAFF. The CDR3 DNA reads as TGTGCCAGCAGCGTAAATGGACAGAGTTACACTGAAGCTTTCTTT. This sequence joins TRBV5-6 and TRBJ1-1; D is possibly TRBD1 (6 bases). The CDR3 has 15 amino acids. The germline CDR1 and CDR2 sequences are SGHDT and YYEEEE. The ends were cut back, 4 bases at V and 3 bases at J, with 16 bases in the middle.

This clone was seen more than once but under ten times. The chain links TRBV6-6 to TRBJ2-2; D call uncertain. Trimming removed 0 bases at V and 5 bases at J, with 1 base between. Germline CDR1 reads MNHNY; CDR2 reads SVGAGI (reference sequence). CDR3 length: 12 residues. The CDR3 protein is CASSYSTGELFF. The CDR3 DNA sequence: TGTGCCAGCAGTTACTCTACCGGGGAGCTGTTTTTT.

The CDR3 sequence is CASSLPTGQGYYGYTF. DNA for the CDR3: TGTGCCAGCAGCTTGCCTACGGGACAGGGTTACTATGGCTACACCTTC. This chain links TRBV5-4 with TRBJ1-2; 9 bases match TRBD1. After removal of 1 base from V and 3 bases from J, the junction contained 7 bases not matched to a gene. Germline lookup yields CDR1 SGHNT and CDR2 YYREEE (reference sequence). The CDR3 is 16 residues long.

This clone has just a few counts. The chain employs TRBV28 and TRBJ1-2; a possible D gene is TRBD1 (5 bases). CDR3 length: 15 amino acids. Trimming shortened V by 5 bases and J by 0 bases, and 13 bases separated the two germline ends. CDR1 is MDHEN and CDR2 is SYDVKM in the germline V gene. The CDR3 DNA reads as TGTGCCAGCAGTGAATGGGACGTAGCTAACTATGGCTACACCTTC. Amino acid sequence: CASSEWDVANYGYTF.

This clone was observed a handful of times. In nucleotides, the CDR3 is TGTGCCAGCAGCGGGGGGGCAGGAGAACCCTACGAGCAGTACTTC. Its protein is CASSGGAGEPYEQYF. This chain joins TRBV11-3 and TRBJ2-7; D might be TRBD2 (7 bases). The CDR3 extends over 15 amino acids. V was trimmed by 5 bases and J by 2 bases, leaving 16 bases between them. Germline-derived CDR1 and CDR2 are SGHNT and YENEEA.

The rearrangement uses TRBV9 and TRBJ2-3; 7 bases are a match to TRBD2. The CDR3 has 14 residues. Unmatched junction bases numbered 3, after V lost 0 bases and J lost 5 bases. Germline loops: CDR1 SGDLS, CDR2 YYNGEE. CDR3 residues: CASSVEGGLDTQYF. The CDR3 DNA reads as TGTGCCAGCAGCGTAGAGGGAGGGCTAGATACGCAGTATTTT. Combining the CDR3 with reference TRBV9 and TRBJ2-3 gives the whole variable domain DSGVTQTPKHLITATGQRVTLRCSPRSGDLSVYWYQQSLDQGLQFLIQYYNGEERAKGNILERFSAQQFPDLHSELNLSSLELGDSALYFCASSVEGGLDTQYFGPGTRLTVL.

This clone was seen a handful of times. V gene TRBV5-4 combines with J gene TRBJ1-1, with TRBD1 identical over 8 bases. The germline CDR1 and CDR2 sequences are SGHNT and YYREEE (reference sequence). The CDR3 is 15 residues long. With V trimmed by 4 bases and J by 6 bases, 11 bases remained unmatched. CDR3 sequence reads: CASSTQGAISAEAFF. The CDR3 DNA reads as TGTGCCAGCAGCACCCAGGGGGCGATCAGCGCTGAAGCTTTCTTT.

Only a few counts were recorded for this clone. The chain recombines TRBV10-1 with TRBJ2-1, with D possibly TRBD2 on 5 matching bases. The V gene's germline CDR1 is WNHNN and CDR2 SYGVQD (reference sequence). Trimming took off 5 bases at V and 0 bases at J, with 11 bases between the two ends. The CDR3 contains 15 residues. Here the CDR3 reads CASSHGDGSYNEQFF. For the CDR3, the DNA is TGCGCCAGCAGTCACGGGGATGGCTCCTACAATGAGCAGTTCTTC.

The chain combines TRBV6-7 with TRBJ1-5; D not resolved. TRBV6-7 belongs to the ORF category, with a function that is uncertain. The CDR3 spans 12 residues. V was clipped by 0 bases and J by 6 bases, with 3 bases between them. DNA of the CDR3: TGTGCCAGCAGTTACTCGACTCAGCCCCAGCATTTT. Residues: CASSYSTQPQHF.

The chain has TRBV28 and TRBJ1-2; TRBD1 agrees at 8 bases. With 7 bases clipped from V and 2 bases from J, the junction kept 6 bases outside the gene matches. The CDR3 is 14 amino acids. Germline V gene sequence: CDR1 MDHEN, CDR2 SYDVKM. CDR3 coding DNA: TGTGCCAGCACCCATCAGGGGGCAAACTATGGCTACACCTTC. Translating it yields CASTHQGANYGYTF.

This clone is labeled large. The J gene is TRBJ2-7, the V gene TRBV9, with D perhaps TRBD1 or TRBD2 (6 bases each). Per the germline V gene, CDR1 is SGDLS and CDR2 is YYNGEE. The CDR3 is 16 residues long. V was clipped by 0 bases and J by 3 bases, with 16 bases between them. The CDR3 here is CASSVGAAGDFYEQYF. The CDR3 nucleotides are TGTGCCAGCAGCGTAGGGGCCGCAGGGGACTTCTACGAGCAGTACTTC.

This clone occurred a few times. The chain joins TRBV6-5 to TRBJ1-1; D is unresolved. The CDR3 is 12 residues long. In germline, CDR1 is MNHEY, CDR2 SVGAGI. Trimming left V 6 bases short and J 3 bases short, with 8 bases between. CDR3 nucleotides: TGTGCCAGCAGCGGGGAATACACTGAAGCTTTCTTT. It specifies CASSGEYTEAFF.

This clone came up a few times. The chain recombines TRBV6-5 with TRBJ1-2; D unresolved. This CDR3 has 13 residues. In germline, CDR1 is MNHEY, CDR2 SVGAGI. V was trimmed by 7 bases and J by 1 base, leaving 10 bases between them. The CDR3 bases are TGTGCCAGCACCGACGCACTTAACTATGGCTACACCTTC. Translated: CASTDALNYGYTF.

This chain joins TRBV27 and TRBJ2-7; 11 bases are shared with TRBD2. With V trimmed by 8 bases and J by 2 bases, 2 bases remained unmatched. Germline-derived CDR1 and CDR2 are MNHEY and SMNVEV (reference sequence). This CDR3 comprises 13 residues. CDR3 in DNA: TGTGCCAGCGGGACTAGCGGTCCCTACGAGCAGTACTTC. Its translation: CASGTSGPYEQYF.

The chain couples TRBV7-9 to TRBJ2-7; 7 bases are shared with TRBD1. The CDR3 consists of 12 residues. The V gene's germline CDR1 is SEHNR and CDR2 FQNEAQ (reference sequence). J gave up 3 bases and V 10 bases, and 6 bases lay outside the gene matches. CDR3 sequence reads: CAIQGVGYEQYF. CDR3 sequence (DNA): TGTGCCATTCAGGGGGTGGGCTACGAGCAGTACTTC.

There are a few counts of this clone. V and J are TRBV18 and TRBJ1-1; 9 positions agree with TRBD1. Germline V CDR1 and CDR2: KGHSH, LQKENI. Trimming removed 5 bases from V and 1 base from J; junction bases left unmatched: 5. This CDR3 has 15 residues. The CDR3 coding sequence is TGTGCCAGCTCATCGCTACAGGGGGCGAACACTGAAGCTTTCTTT. Protein: CASSSLQGANTEAFF. The variable domain in full, completed from reference TRBV18 and TRBJ1-1, reads NAGVMQNPRHLVRRRGQEARLRCSPMKGHSHVYWYRQLPEEGLKFMVYLQKENIIDESGMPKERFSAEFPKEGPSILRIQQVVRGDSAAYFCASSSLQGANTEAFFGQGTRLTVV.

The chain links TRBV29-1 to TRBJ2-5; 16 positions agree with TRBD2. CDR1 SQVTM and CDR2 ANQGSEA come from the germline V gene. The CDR3 covers 16 residues. V lost 6 bases to trimming and J lost 6 bases; unmatched junction nucleotides: 10. CDR3 DNA sequence: TGCAGCGTCCTGGGACTAGCGGGGGGGCGTTTCAAGACCCAGTACTTC. It translates to CSVLGLAGGRFKTQYF.